Included here is one T cell receptor (beta chain) sequence, with context. Its antigen is as yet unknown. Second-dose recipients at about 4 or about 12 weeks were treated as one pooled group. The data were obtained in a study of T cell responses to AZD1222 COVID-19 vaccine. The repertoire was sequenced with immunoSEQ multiplex PCR; TCRdb's copy has only in-frame clones and lacks some. The sample lists 130,000 to 150,000 clones; around 83% were seen once. The study, taken as a whole, reports: Increases in Spike-specific TCR breadth and depth were seen after two AZD1222 doses. Repertoires in all cases were sampled only once the peak T cell response had passed. Donors skewed white British and female; clonal diversity was possibly underestimated.

Trimming left V 6 bases short and J 5 bases short, with 13 bases between. The CDR3 is 13 residues long. Sample: peripheral blood, taken 28 days after the second AZD1222 dose. The clonotype originates from an adult who received the AZD1222 COVID-19 vaccine. The rearrangement links TRBV12-3 or TRBV12-4 to TRBJ1-2, with D perhaps matching TRBD1 (6 bases). Here the CDR3 DNA reads TGTGCCAGCAGCCCACAGGGATTGTATGGCTACACCTTC. Its translation: CASSPQGLYGYTF.